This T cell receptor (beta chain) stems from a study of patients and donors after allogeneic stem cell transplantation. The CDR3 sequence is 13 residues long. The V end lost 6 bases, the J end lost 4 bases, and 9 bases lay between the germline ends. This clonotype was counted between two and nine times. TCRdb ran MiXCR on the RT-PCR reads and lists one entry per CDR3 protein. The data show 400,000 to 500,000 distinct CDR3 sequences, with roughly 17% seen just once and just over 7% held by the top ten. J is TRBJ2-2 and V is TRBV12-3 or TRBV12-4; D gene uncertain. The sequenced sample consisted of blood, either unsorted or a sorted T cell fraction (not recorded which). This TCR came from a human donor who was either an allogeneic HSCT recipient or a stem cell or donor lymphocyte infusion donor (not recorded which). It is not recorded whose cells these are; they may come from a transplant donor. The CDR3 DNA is TGTGCCAGCAGAACCGACATCACCGGGGAGCTGTTTTTT. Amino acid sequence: CASRTDITGELFF.